Shown below are 9 T cell receptor beta chains from a single sample sequenced in a study of shared clonotypes between healthy human individuals. Sequenced by immunoSEQ multiplex PCR; TCRdb stores in-frame clones only, minus some. The top ten clones hold about 2% of a sample with about 640,000 clones, roughly 78% of them seen once. Sequencing was performed on memory CD4+ T cells sorted from blood. This sample's subset: CD45RA-negative fraction. The source of these receptors is a woman aged 30 to 39 in good health.

This chain links TRBV5-1 with TRBJ2-1; either TRBD1 or TRBD2 may supply D (5 bases each). Per germline, CDR1 SGHRS and CDR2 YFSETQ. Trimming cost V 4 bases and J 6 bases, with 17 bases left between them. The CDR3 extends over 15 amino acids. CDR3 DNA: TGCGCCAGCAGCCTCGTAAGTCGGGACCTCAATGAGCAGTTCTTC. It encodes CASSLVSRDLNEQFF.

This clone was counted between two and nine times. The chain carries TRBV11-2 and TRBJ1-2; D not certain. Germline lookup yields CDR1 SGHAT and CDR2 FQNNGV. This CDR3 has 12 residues. The V gene lost 2 bases and the J gene lost 6 bases, with 7 bases spanning the gap. The CDR3 region is CASSLYADGYTF. The CDR3 DNA follows: TGTGCCAGCAGCTTATATGCGGATGGCTACACCTTC.

The genes are TRBV30 and TRBJ2-7, with TRBD1 matching over 7 bases. Trimming cost V 4 bases and J 2 bases; bases outside gene matches: 5. CDR3 length: 13 residues. Germline CDR1 and CDR2: GTSNPN and SVGIG (reference sequence). The CDR3 nucleotides are TGTGCCTGGACCTACGGGACAGCCTACGAGCAGTACTTC. Translated, it gives CAWTYGTAYEQYF.

The chain has TRBV29-1 and TRBJ1-2; the D gene is possibly TRBD1 (6 bases). The CDR3 sequence is 16 residues long. V was trimmed by 7 bases and J by 0 bases, leaving 21 bases between them. Germline V gives CDR1 SQVTM, CDR2 ANQGSEA. CDR3 residues: CSAGGRVGPSNYGYTF. CDR3 DNA sequence: TGCAGCGCCGGGGGCAGGGTAGGACCTTCTAACTATGGCTACACCTTC.

This CDR3 reads CASSPTGTGVEQYF. CDR3 in DNA: TGTGCCAGCAGCCCAACCGGGACAGGGGTCGAGCAGTACTTC. The chain combines TRBV7-3 with TRBJ2-7, with TRBD1 matching 10 bases. Germline trimming cut 5 bases from V and 6 bases from J; bases unmatched to any gene: 7. The CDR3 extends over 14 amino acids. Germline loops: CDR1 SGHTA, CDR2 FQGTGA.

The chain employs TRBV4-1 and TRBJ2-1; tentatively, D is TRBD2 (6 bases). The CDR3 sequence is 16 residues long. V was pared by 4 bases and J by 0 bases, with 13 bases between. Germline loops: CDR1 MGHRA, CDR2 YSYEKL. The chain's CDR3 is CASSLPGASSYNEQFF. The DNA of the CDR3 is TGCGCCAGCAGCCTCCCGGGAGCGAGCTCCTACAATGAGCAGTTCTTC.

This chain joins TRBV18 and TRBJ2-1; unclear D gene. Germline V gene data show CDR1 as KGHSH and CDR2 as LQKENI. The CDR3 loop spans 15 amino acids. V was trimmed by 1 base and J by 8 bases, leaving 15 bases between them. In DNA form, the CDR3 reads TGTGCCAGCTCACCACGAAAGGGAACCTTCGATGAGCAGTTCTTC. Translation gives CASSPRKGTFDEQFF.

J is TRBJ2-2 and V is TRBV7-9; 7 positions match TRBD1. Trimming at V came to 4 bases and at J to 2 bases, leaving 7 bases not matched to a gene. Germline CDR1 is SEHNR and CDR2 is FQNEAQ (reference sequence). This CDR3 region has 16 residues. The CDR3 spells CASSSTQGLNTGELFF. The DNA for the CDR3 is TGTGCCAGCAGCTCGACACAGGGGCTCAACACCGGGGAGCTGTTTTTT.

The J gene is TRBJ2-7, the V gene TRBV4-1; D not certain. The CDR3 length is 15 residues. Trimming took off 2 bases at V and 5 bases at J, with 16 bases between the two ends. CDR1 and CDR2 (germline): MGHRA, YSYEKL. The CDR3 coding sequence is TGCGCCAGCAGCCAACTATTTAAGGGTCGCCACGAGCAGTACTTC. Translating it yields CASSQLFKGRHEQYF.